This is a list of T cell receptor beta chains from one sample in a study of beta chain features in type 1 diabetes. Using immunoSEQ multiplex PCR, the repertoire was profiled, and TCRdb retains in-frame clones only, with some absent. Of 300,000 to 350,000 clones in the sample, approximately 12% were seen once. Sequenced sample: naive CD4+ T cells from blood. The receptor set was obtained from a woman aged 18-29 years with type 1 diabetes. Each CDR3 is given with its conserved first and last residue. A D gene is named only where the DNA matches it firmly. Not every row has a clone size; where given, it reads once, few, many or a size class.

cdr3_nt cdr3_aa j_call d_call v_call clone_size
TGCGCCAGCAGCTTTGCAGGGGTTTACTATGGCTACACCTTC CASSFAGVYYGYTF TRBJ1-2 . TRBV5-1 .
TGTGCCTGGTCCATGACATCCCCTGGTGCCCAGTACTTC CAWSMTSPGAQYF TRBJ2-5 . TRBV30 .
TGCAGCGTTCTAGCGGATCTATACAATGAGCAGTTCTTC CSVLADLYNEQFF TRBJ2-1 TRBD2 TRBV29-1 .
TGTGCCAGCAGCTCCAGACTAGCGGGAGTATGGGTGGCAACAGATACGCAGTATTTT CASSSRLAGVWVATDTQYF TRBJ2-3 TRBD2 TRBV5-4 .
TGTGCCAGTAGTTTCCGACTAGCGGCAGAGAACGAGCAGTACTTC CASSFRLAAENEQYF TRBJ2-7 TRBD2 TRBV19 .
TGTGCCAGCAGTTTATACCCAGGCAATGAGCAGTTCTTC CASSLYPGNEQFF TRBJ2-1 . TRBV27 few
TGTGCCAGCAGCCCAGGGACTAGCGACGGCGCAGATACGCAGTATTTT CASSPGTSDGADTQYF TRBJ2-3 TRBD2 TRBV7-3 .
TGCAGCGTTGGGACAGGGATGAACACTGAAGCTTTCTTT CSVGTGMNTEAFF TRBJ1-1 TRBD1 TRBV29-1 few
TGTGCCTGGAGTCATCCGGGACAAGAAAATCAGCCCCAGCATTTT CAWSHPGQENQPQHF TRBJ1-5 . TRBV30 few
TGTGCTAGTGGTTTGGGGTACCCTAGCGGGAGCACAGATACGCAGTATTTT CASGLGYPSGSTDTQYF TRBJ2-3 TRBD2 TRBV12-5 few
TGCAGTGCTAGAGCTGGGGCCGAGCAGTACTTC CSARAGAEQYF TRBJ2-7 . TRBV20-1 .
TGTGCCTGGAGCGAAGGACTAGCTGTGGGCACAGATACGCAGTATTTT CAWSEGLAVGTDTQYF TRBJ2-3 TRBD2 TRBV30 .
TGTGCCAGCAGTTTCGGGAACCAGGAGCTGTTTTTT CASSFGNQELFF TRBJ2-2 . TRBV28 .
TGTGCCAGCAGTACGGACAGGAACTATGGCTACACCTTC CASSTDRNYGYTF TRBJ1-2 TRBD1 TRBV5-4 .
TGTGCCAGCAGTCCGGACAGGGGCAGTGGCATTCAGTACTTC CASSPDRGSGIQYF TRBJ2-4 TRBD1 TRBV6-5 .
TGTGCCAGCGGACAGGGTGTGAACACTGAAGCTTTCTTT CASGQGVNTEAFF TRBJ1-1 TRBD1 TRBV6-6 few
TGTGCCAGCAGCACCCGACTAGTGGATGAGCAGTTCTTC CASSTRLVDEQFF TRBJ2-1 . TRBV11-3 .
TGTGCCAGCTCCGAGGCGGGAGGGGTCGGGGAGCTGTTTTTT CASSEAGGVGELFF TRBJ2-2 TRBD2 TRBV11-2 few
TGTGCCAGCAGCCAAGATTTCGGCGAGCAGTACTTC CASSQDFGEQYF TRBJ2-7 . TRBV14 few
TGCGCCAGCAGCTTGGGGGGGACAGGGGCGGCTCAAGAGACCCAGTACTTC CASSLGGTGAAQETQYF TRBJ2-5 TRBD1 TRBV5-1 .
TGTGCCAGCAGCTTTCCGGGGCAAGAGACCCAGTACTTC CASSFPGQETQYF TRBJ2-5 . TRBV11-2 .
TGTGCCTGGAGGGAGGCCAGCCCGCGGGAGCAGTTCTTC CAWREASPREQFF TRBJ2-1 . TRBV30 .
TGTGCCAGTAGTTCTGGCGGCTACACCTTC CASSSGGYTF TRBJ1-2 . TRBV19 few
TGTGCCAGCAGCCCAAAGGTTCAGGACAGGCGAGGAAAACTGTTTTTT CASSPKVQDRRGKLFF TRBJ1-4 TRBD1 TRBV11-2 .